This TCR beta chain was identified in a study of beta chain features in type 1 diabetes. The V segment lost 2 bases and the J segment 8 bases; nucleotides outside the gene matches: 6. The V gene's germline CDR1 is SGHAT and CDR2 FQNNGV. CDR3 size: 15 residues. Each sorted population was over 98% pure. Every isolated RNA sample was fully reverse transcribed, so sequencing captured expressed TCRB transcripts. This table comes from immunoSEQ multiplex PCR, and its TCRdb copy is limited to in-frame clones, with some not included. This sample has 300,000 or so clones, with roughly 8% found just once. This clone appeared many times. Distinct nucleotide sequences in the sample also encode this CDR3.

This sequence originates from a woman aged 18-35 years in good health. What was sequenced was central memory CD4+ T cells from blood. V usage is TRBV11-2 and J usage is TRBJ2-1; 10 nucleotides match TRBD2. The CDR3 loop is CASSLTSGNRDEQFF. CDR3 DNA: TGTGCCAGCAGCTTAACTAGCGGGAATAGGGATGAGCAGTTCTTC.